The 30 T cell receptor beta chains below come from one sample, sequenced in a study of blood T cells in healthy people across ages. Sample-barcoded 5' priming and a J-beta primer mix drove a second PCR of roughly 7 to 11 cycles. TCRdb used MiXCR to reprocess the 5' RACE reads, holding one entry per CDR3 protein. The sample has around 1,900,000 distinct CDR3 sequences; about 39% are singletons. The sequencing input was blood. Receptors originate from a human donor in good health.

CDR3 sequence (DNA): TGCAGTGCTAGAGATGACGGGGCGGGCACAGATACGCAGTATTTT. Translating gives CSARDDGAGTDTQYF. The rearrangement joins TRBV20-1 to TRBJ2-3; D might be TRBD1 or TRBD2, each matching 5 bases. V was clipped by 0 bases and J by 1 base, with 11 bases between them. The germline CDR1 and CDR2 sequences are DFQATT and SNEGSKA (reference sequence). CDR3 length: 15 amino acids.

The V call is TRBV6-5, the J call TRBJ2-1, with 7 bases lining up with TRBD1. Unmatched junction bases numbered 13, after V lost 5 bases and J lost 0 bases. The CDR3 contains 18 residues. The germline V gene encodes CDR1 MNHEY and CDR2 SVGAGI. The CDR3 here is CASSPPLDRASSYNEQFF. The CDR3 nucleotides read TGTGCCAGCAGTCCTCCCTTAGACAGGGCGAGCTCCTACAATGAGCAGTTCTTC.

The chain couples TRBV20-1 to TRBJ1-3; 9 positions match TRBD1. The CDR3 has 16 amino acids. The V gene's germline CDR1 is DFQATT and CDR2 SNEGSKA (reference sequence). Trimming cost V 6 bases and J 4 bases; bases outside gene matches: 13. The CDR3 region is CSAPYPTGGPGNTIYF. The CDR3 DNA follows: TGCAGTGCCCCCTATCCTACAGGGGGCCCAGGAAACACCATATATTTT.

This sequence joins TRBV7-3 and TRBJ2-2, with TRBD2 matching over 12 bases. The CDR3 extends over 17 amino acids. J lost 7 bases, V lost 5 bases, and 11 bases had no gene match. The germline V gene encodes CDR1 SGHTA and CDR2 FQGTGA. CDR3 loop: CASSLQPSGGGIGELFF. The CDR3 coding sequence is TGTGCCAGCAGCCTCCAACCTAGCGGGGGGGGCATCGGGGAGCTGTTTTTT.

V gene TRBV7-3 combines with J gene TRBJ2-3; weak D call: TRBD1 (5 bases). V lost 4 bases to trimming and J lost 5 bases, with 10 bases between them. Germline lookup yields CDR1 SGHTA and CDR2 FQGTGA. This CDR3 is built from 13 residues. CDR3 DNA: TGTGCCAGCAGCTCACGAACAGGAGATACGCAGTATTTT. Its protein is CASSSRTGDTQYF.

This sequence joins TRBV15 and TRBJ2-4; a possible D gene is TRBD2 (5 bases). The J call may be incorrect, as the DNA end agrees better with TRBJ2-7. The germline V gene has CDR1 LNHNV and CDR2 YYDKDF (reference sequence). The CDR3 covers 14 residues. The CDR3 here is CATSTGLSSYEQYF. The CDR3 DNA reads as TGTGCCACCAGCACAGGACTTTCCTCCTACGAGCAGTACTTC.

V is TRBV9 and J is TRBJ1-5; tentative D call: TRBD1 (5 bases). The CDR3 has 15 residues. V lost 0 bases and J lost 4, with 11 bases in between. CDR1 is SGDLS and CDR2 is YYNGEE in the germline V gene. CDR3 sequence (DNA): TGTGCCAGCAGCGTAGATGGGGCAGGGAATCAGCCCCAGCATTTT. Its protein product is CASSVDGAGNQPQHF.

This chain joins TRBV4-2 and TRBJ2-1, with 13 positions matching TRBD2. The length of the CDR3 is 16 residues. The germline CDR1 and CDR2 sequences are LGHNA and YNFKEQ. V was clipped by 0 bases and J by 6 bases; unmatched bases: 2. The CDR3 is CASSQDTSGGGNEQFF. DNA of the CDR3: TGTGCCAGCAGCCAAGATACTAGCGGGGGGGGCAATGAGCAGTTCTTC.

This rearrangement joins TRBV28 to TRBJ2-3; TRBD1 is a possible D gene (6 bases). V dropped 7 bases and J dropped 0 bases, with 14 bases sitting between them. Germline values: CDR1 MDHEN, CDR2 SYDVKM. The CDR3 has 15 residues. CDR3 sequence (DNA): TGTGCCAGCACTTCAGCGACAGGTAGCACAGATACGCAGTATTTT. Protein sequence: CASTSATGSTDTQYF.

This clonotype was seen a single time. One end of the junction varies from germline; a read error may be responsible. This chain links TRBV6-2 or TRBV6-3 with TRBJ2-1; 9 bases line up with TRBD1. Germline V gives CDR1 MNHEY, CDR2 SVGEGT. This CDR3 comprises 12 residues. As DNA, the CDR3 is TGTACCAGCGGGACAGGGTGGGGTGAGCAGTTCTTC. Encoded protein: CTSGTGWGEQFF.

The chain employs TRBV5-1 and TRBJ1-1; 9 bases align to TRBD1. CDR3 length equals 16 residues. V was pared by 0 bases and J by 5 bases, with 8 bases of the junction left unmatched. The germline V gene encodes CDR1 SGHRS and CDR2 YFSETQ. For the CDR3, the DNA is TGCGCCAGCAGCTTGGCTGGACAGGGGAGCGGGACTGAAGCTTTCTTT. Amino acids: CASSLAGQGSGTEAFF.

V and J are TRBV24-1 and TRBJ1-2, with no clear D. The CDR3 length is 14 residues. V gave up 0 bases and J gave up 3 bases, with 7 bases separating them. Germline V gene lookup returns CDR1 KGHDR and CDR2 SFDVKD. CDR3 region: CATSDLVSDYGYTF. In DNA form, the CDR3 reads TGTGCCACCAGTGATTTGGTCAGCGACTATGGCTACACCTTC.

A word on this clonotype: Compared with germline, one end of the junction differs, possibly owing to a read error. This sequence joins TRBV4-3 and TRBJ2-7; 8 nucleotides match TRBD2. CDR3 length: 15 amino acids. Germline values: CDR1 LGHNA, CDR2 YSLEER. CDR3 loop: CASSQDIRTSSTQYF. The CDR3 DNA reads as TGCGCCAGCAGCCAAGATATCAGGACTAGCTCTACCCAGTACTTT.

The DNA of the CDR3 is TGTGCCAGCAGCTTGTCAGCGGTACTAGCCAAAAACATTCAGTACTTC. This gives the protein CASSLSAVLAKNIQYF. V and J are TRBV7-2 and TRBJ2-4; maybe TRBD2 (5 bases). Germline assignment: CDR1 SGHTA and CDR2 FQGNSA. V shed 3 bases and J shed 0 bases, with 12 bases lying between them. The CDR3 runs to 16 residues.

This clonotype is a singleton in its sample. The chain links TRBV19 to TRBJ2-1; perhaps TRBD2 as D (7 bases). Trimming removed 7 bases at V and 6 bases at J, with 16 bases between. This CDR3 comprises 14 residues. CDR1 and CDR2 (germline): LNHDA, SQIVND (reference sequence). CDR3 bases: TGTGCCAGTACCCTAGGCGGGGGCCCCAATGAGCAGTTCTTC. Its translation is CASTLGGGPNEQFF. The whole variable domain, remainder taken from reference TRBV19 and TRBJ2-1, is DGGITQSPKYLFRKEGQNVTLSCEQNLNHDAMYWYRQDPGQGLRLIYYSQIVNDFQKGDIAEGYSVSREKKESFPLTVTSAQKNPTAFYLCASTLGGGPNEQFFGPGTRLTVL.

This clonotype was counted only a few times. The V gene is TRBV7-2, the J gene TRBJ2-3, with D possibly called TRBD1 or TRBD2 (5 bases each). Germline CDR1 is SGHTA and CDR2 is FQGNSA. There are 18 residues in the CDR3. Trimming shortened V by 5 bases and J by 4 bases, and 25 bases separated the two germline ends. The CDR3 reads CASSPGIWGRRMADTQYF. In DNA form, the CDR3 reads TGTGCCAGCAGCCCGGGAATTTGGGGACGGAGGATGGCAGATACGCAGTATTTT. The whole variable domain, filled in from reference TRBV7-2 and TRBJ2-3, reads GAGVSQSPSNKVTEKGKDVELRCDPISGHTALYWYRQSLGQGLEFLIYFQGNSAPDKSGLPSDRFSAERTGGSVSTLTIQRTQQEDSAVYLCASSPGIWGRRMADTQYFGPGTRLTVL.

This CDR3 reads CASSFLSQGENGYTF. Written as DNA, the CDR3 is TGCGCCAGCAGCTTCCTTAGCCAGGGTGAGAATGGCTACACCTTC. V is TRBV5-1 and J is TRBJ1-2, with D possibly TRBD1 on 5 matching bases. Trimming removed 2 bases at V and 6 bases at J, with 17 bases between. Germline CDR1 reads SGHRS; CDR2 reads YFSETQ. This CDR3 spans 15 amino acids.

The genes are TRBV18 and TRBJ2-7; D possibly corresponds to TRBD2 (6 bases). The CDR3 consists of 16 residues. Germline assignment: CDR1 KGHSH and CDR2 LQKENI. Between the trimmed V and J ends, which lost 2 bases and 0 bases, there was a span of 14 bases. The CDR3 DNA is TGTGCCAGCTCACCAATCGCCCCGGGGGTCTCCTACGAGCAGTACTTC. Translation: CASSPIAPGVSYEQYF.

The chain's CDR3 is CASSYSWGVLSYEQYF. CDR3 DNA: TGTGCCAGCAGTTACTCCTGGGGCGTCCTGTCCTACGAGCAGTACTTC. The chain links TRBV6-5 to TRBJ2-7; perhaps TRBD1 as D (5 bases). The CDR3 has 16 residues. V dropped 0 bases and J dropped 1 base, with 13 bases sitting between them. The germline CDR1 and CDR2 sequences are MNHEY and SVGAGI.

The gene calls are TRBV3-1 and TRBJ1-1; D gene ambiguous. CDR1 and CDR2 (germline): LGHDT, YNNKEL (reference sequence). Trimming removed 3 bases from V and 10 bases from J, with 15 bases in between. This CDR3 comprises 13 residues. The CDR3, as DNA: TGTGCCAGCAGCCACCCGGCAAAACTAGGAGCTTTCTTT. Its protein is CASSHPAKLGAFF. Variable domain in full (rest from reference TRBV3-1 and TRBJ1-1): DTAVSQTPKYLVTQMGNDKSIKCEQNLGHDTMYWYKQDSKKFLKIMFSYNNKELIINETVPNRFSPKSPDKAHLNLHINSLELGDSAVYFCASSHPAKLGAFFGQGTRLTVV.

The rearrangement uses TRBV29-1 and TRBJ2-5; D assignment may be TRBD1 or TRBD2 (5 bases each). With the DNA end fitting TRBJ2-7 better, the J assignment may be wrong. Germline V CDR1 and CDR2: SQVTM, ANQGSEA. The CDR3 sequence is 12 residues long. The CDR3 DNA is TGCAGCGTTTATTTGTCGGGACCCGAGCAGTACTTC. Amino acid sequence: CSVYLSGPEQYF.

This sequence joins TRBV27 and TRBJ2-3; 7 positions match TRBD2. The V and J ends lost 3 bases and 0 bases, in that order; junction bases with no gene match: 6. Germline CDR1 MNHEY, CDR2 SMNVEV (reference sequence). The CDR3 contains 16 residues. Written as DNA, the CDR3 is TGTGCCAGCAGTTTTTTCGGGGAGGGTAGCACAGATACGCAGTATTTT. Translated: CASSFFGEGSTDTQYF.

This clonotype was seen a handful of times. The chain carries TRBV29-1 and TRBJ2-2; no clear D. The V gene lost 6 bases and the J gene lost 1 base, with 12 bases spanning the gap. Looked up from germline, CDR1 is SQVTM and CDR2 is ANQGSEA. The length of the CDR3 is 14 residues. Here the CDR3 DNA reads TGCAGCGTCCAAGGCAGAATGAACACCGGGGAGCTGTTTTTT. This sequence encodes CSVQGRMNTGELFF.

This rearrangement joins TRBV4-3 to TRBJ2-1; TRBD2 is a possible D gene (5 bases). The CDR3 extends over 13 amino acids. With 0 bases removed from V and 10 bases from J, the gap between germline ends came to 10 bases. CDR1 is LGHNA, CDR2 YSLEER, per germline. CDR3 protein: CASSQERDWEQFF. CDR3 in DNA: TGCGCCAGCAGCCAAGAGAGGGATTGGGAGCAGTTCTTC.

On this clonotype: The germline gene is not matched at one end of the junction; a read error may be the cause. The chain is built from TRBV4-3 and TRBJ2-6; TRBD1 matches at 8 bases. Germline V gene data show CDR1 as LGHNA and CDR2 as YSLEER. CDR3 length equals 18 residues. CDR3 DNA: TGCGCCAGCAGCTATCTCGGGACAGGACCTTCTGGGACCAACGTCCTGACTTTC. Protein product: CASSYLGTGPSGTNVLTF.

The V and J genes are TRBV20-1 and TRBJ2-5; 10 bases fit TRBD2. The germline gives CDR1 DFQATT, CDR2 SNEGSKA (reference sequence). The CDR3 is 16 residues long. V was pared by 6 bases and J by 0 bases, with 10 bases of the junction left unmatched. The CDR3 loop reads CSASGGLAGDQETQYF. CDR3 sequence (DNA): TGCAGTGCCTCCGGAGGGCTAGCGGGGGACCAAGAGACCCAGTACTTC.

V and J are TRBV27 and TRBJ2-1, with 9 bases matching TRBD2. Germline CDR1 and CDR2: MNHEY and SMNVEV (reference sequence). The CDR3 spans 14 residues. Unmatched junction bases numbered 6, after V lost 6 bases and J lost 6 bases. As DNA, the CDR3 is TGTGCCAGCAGGCGCGGGGGGGCCGTCAATGAGCAGTTCTTC. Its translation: CASRRGGAVNEQFF.

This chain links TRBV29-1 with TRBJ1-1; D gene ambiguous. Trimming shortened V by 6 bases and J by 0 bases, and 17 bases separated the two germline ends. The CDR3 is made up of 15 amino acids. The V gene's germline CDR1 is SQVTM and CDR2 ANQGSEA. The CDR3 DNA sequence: TGCAGCGTACAACGTGAAGTGGATGTGAACACTGAAGCTTTCTTT. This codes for CSVQREVDVNTEAFF.

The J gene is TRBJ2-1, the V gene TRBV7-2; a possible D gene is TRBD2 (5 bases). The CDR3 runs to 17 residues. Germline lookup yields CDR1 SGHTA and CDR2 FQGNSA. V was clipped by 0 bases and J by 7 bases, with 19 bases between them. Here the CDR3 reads CASSLAGAGYRKNEQFF. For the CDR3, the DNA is TGTGCCAGCAGCTTAGCGGGTGCGGGCTACCGGAAAAATGAGCAGTTCTTC.

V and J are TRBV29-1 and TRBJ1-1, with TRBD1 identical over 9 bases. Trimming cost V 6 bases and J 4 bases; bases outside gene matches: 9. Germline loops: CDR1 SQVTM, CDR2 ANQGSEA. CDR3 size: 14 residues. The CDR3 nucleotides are TGCAGCGTGAGGACAGGGGAGGGTATCACTGAAGCTTTCTTT. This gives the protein CSVRTGEGITEAFF. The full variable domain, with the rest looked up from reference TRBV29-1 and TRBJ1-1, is SAVISQKPSRDICQRGTSLTIQCQVDSQVTMMFWYRQQPGQSLTLIATANQGSEATYESGFVIDKFPISRPNLTFSTLTVSNMSPEDSSIYLCSVRTGEGITEAFFGQGTRLTVV.